This T cell receptor beta chain was sequenced for a study of CD8+ T cells in alopecia areata. The overall study: Tofacitinib ran for 6 to 18 months before 6 months off drug.

Sequencing used cDNA as its template, made by extracting RNA and reverse transcribing it. Libraries were prepared by immunoSEQ multiplex PCR; TCRdb keeps only in-frame clonotypes and omits some of them. The sample has roughly 60,000 clones; roughly 50% are singletons. As to treatment: oral pan-JAK inhibitor, 5-10 mg twice daily. From alopecia areata patients, lesional scalp punch biopsies and peripheral blood were collected. The V end lost 2 bases, the J end lost 0 bases, and 8 bases lay between the germline ends. CDR1 and CDR2 (germline): LNHNV, YYDKDF (reference sequence). This CDR3 is 15 amino acids long. Points from the study as a whole: A large proportion of expanded lesional clones were detected persisting in scalp and blood during tofacitinib. Within the top 100, expanded CD8+ clones significantly decreased with tofacitinib, as did scalp clonality.

In regard to this clone: As yet, its antigen is unknown.

The chain combines TRBV15 with TRBJ1-5, with D possibly being TRBD1 (5 bases). The specimen comprised CD8+ T cells sorted from blood, sampled at approximately week 36, from a patient treated with tofacitinib. This clonotype originated in a human donor with alopecia areata. The CDR3 nucleotides read TGTGCCACCAGCAGACGACAGTATAGCAATCAGCCCCAGCATTTT. Protein: CATSRRQYSNQPQHF.